This TCR beta chain was sequenced during a study of cytomegalovirus exposure and HLA in healthy donors. Across the study: An analysis done earlier identified fewer than 140 million unique TCR beta sequences from 190 million or so T cells. General study points: The authors judged a highly shared variant cluster likely a sequencing artifact. The authors later linked a missense DCLRE1C variant to TCR beta V- and J-gene trimming.

Trimming removed 2 bases at V and 0 bases at J, with 5 bases between. CDR1 is MNHNY, CDR2 SVGAGI, per germline (reference sequence). The CDR3 totals 14 residues. The study ran its PCR with 60 Vbeta and 13 Jbeta primers. Sequencing was performed with immunoSEQ multiplex PCR; in TCRdb, only in-frame clones are kept and a portion is missing. The sample holds about 37,000 clones, 65% to 90% seen once. The table lists this clone with a few counts. Its specificity is unknown. The source is a woman in her late teens or twenties in good health and CMV-seropositive. This chain links TRBV6-6 with TRBJ1-3; D not certain. The sample was PBMCs. The CDR3 here is CASSYESSGNTIYF. CDR3 sequence (DNA): TGTGCCAGCAGTTACGAGAGCTCTGGAAACACCATATATTTT.